This T cell receptor beta chain was sequenced during a study of cytotoxic CD8 clonotypes in ibrutinib-treated CLL. Trimming stripped 2 bases from V and 6 bases from J, with 25 bases between. Germline assignment: CDR1 MNHEY and CDR2 SMNVEV (reference sequence). The CDR3 sequence is 19 residues long. Method: immunoSEQ multiplex PCR; TCRdb's copy keeps in-frame clones and lacks some. The table lists 270,000 or so clones, approximately 76% of them singletons. The origin of this receptor is a human donor with chronic lymphocytic leukemia. The material was PBMCs, obtained at disease progression, from a patient treated with ibrutinib. The chain combines TRBV27 with TRBJ2-2; D may be TRBD2 (6 bases). DNA for the CDR3: TGTGCCAGCAGTTTACTCCCCCGAGGGGCTAGCGTTTTTTCCGGGGAGCTGTTTTTT. Translation gives CASSLLPRGASVFSGELFF.